A selection of T cell receptor beta chains follows, all from one sample in a study of cytomegalovirus exposure and HLA in healthy donors. Generated by immunoSEQ multiplex PCR, the TCRdb table keeps only in-frame clones and is missing some. The sample has about 50,000 clones; roughly 81% are singletons. What was sequenced was PBMCs. These receptors were obtained from a woman aged 40 to 50 in good health and CMV-seropositive. Both conserved end residues are trimmed from each CDR3. Clone size appears in some rows only: once, few, many, or a class for an expanded clone.

J gene: TRBJ1-5
CDR3 length: 13
clone size: NA
V gene: TRBV4-3
CDR3 protein: ASSQDQGGNQPQH

J gene: TRBJ1-1
CDR3 length: 13
clone size: NA
V gene: TRBV2
CDR3 protein: ASRGARGANTEAF

J gene: TRBJ1-3
CDR3 length: 17
clone size: NA
V gene: TRBV9
CDR3 protein: ASSVEMRQSDGPGNTIY

J gene: TRBJ2-1
CDR3 length: 13
clone size: NA
V gene: TRBV5-8
CDR3 protein: ASSADLYGGNEQF

J gene: TRBJ2-7
CDR3 length: 18
clone size: once
V gene: TRBV28
CDR3 protein: ATVPTPGGGTGPHSYEQY

J gene: TRBJ1-1
CDR3 length: 10
clone size: NA
V gene: TRBV29-1
CDR3 protein: SVPAGGTEAF

J gene: TRBJ1-1
CDR3 length: 11
clone size: NA
V gene: TRBV7-2
CDR3 protein: ASSFAGRGKAF

J gene: TRBJ2-5
CDR3 length: 9
clone size: NA
V gene: TRBV6-5
CDR3 protein: ASTQFETQY

J gene: TRBJ2-3
CDR3 length: 13
clone size: NA
V gene: TRBV4-1
CDR3 protein: ASSQGLALTDTQY

J gene: TRBJ2-5
CDR3 length: 11
clone size: NA
V gene: TRBV7-9
CDR3 protein: ASSPVIQETQY

J gene: TRBJ1-3
CDR3 length: 11
clone size: few
V gene: TRBV19
CDR3 protein: ASTTVSGNTIY

J gene: TRBJ2-1
CDR3 length: 13
clone size: NA
V gene: TRBV10-2
CDR3 protein: ASSEAGGHYNEQF

J gene: TRBJ2-7
CDR3 length: 13
clone size: NA
V gene: TRBV18
CDR3 protein: ASSPRGGNSYEQY

J gene: TRBJ2-4
CDR3 length: 9
clone size: NA
V gene: TRBV25-1
CDR3 protein: ASSAQGAQY

J gene: TRBJ1-1
CDR3 length: 12
clone size: NA
V gene: TRBV11-3
CDR3 protein: ASSTGKEGTEAF

J gene: TRBJ1-5
CDR3 length: 12
clone size: NA
V gene: TRBV28
CDR3 protein: ASRPPGLEKPQH

J gene: TRBJ1-2
CDR3 length: 13
clone size: few
V gene: TRBV6-4
CDR3 protein: ASSDSTYWDYGYT

J gene: TRBJ2-7
CDR3 length: 12
clone size: once
V gene: TRBV18
CDR3 protein: ASSPGQGSHEQY

J gene: TRBJ1-2
CDR3 length: 12
clone size: NA
V gene: TRBV5-4
CDR3 protein: ASTIGGDLYGYT

J gene: TRBJ2-2
CDR3 length: 11
clone size: NA
V gene: TRBV28
CDR3 protein: APRQGGFGELF

J gene: TRBJ1-5
CDR3 length: 11
clone size: NA
V gene: TRBV30
CDR3 protein: AWRDRPEGPQH

J gene: TRBJ1-2
CDR3 length: 13
clone size: NA
V gene: TRBV15
CDR3 protein: ATSRASGQVYGYT

J gene: TRBJ2-1
CDR3 length: 11
clone size: NA
V gene: TRBV4-1
CDR3 protein: ASSRNTGFEQF

J gene: TRBJ2-2
CDR3 length: 12
clone size: NA
V gene: TRBV2
CDR3 protein: ATIGRDSTGELF

J gene: TRBJ2-7
CDR3 length: 13
clone size: NA
V gene: TRBV11-2
CDR3 protein: ASSLASGGAFEQY

J gene: TRBJ1-1
CDR3 length: 16
clone size: once
V gene: TRBV19
CDR3 protein: ASSTRGGRGTPHTEAF

J gene: TRBJ1-1
CDR3 length: 10
clone size: NA
V gene: TRBV5-6
CDR3 protein: ASNSMNTEAF

J gene: TRBJ1-4
CDR3 length: 14
clone size: NA
V gene: TRBV7-8
CDR3 protein: ASSLGGTVFNEKLF

J gene: TRBJ2-6
CDR3 length: 17
clone size: NA
V gene: TRBV7-2
CDR3 protein: ASSASTGGARYGANVLT

J gene: TRBJ2-3
CDR3 length: 14
clone size: few
V gene: TRBV5-1
CDR3 protein: ASSLSGIEITDTQY

J gene: TRBJ2-2
CDR3 length: 13
clone size: NA
V gene: TRBV7-8
CDR3 protein: ASSSSGTSAGELF

J gene: TRBJ2-3
CDR3 length: 15
clone size: NA
V gene: TRBV5-8
CDR3 protein: ASSRGLAGASTDTQY

J gene: TRBJ2-3
CDR3 length: 9
clone size: NA
V gene: TRBV18
CDR3 protein: ASSITDTQY

J gene: TRBJ1-1
CDR3 length: 13
clone size: NA
V gene: TRBV2
CDR3 protein: ASRGGIRVNTEAF

J gene: TRBJ1-1
CDR3 length: 11
clone size: few
V gene: TRBV2
CDR3 protein: ASSKDRNTEAF

J gene: TRBJ1-2
CDR3 length: 12
clone size: NA
V gene: TRBV6-5
CDR3 protein: ASTLNRGSYGYT

J gene: TRBJ1-2
CDR3 length: 12
clone size: NA
V gene: TRBV7-9
CDR3 protein: ASSQPRDRGGYT

J gene: TRBJ1-1
CDR3 length: 12
clone size: NA
V gene: TRBV7-2
CDR3 protein: ASSFAQGGTEAF

J gene: TRBJ2-3
CDR3 length: 11
clone size: NA
V gene: TRBV28
CDR3 protein: ASSGFSTDTQY

J gene: TRBJ1-2
CDR3 length: 13
clone size: NA
V gene: TRBV7-2
CDR3 protein: ASSLAPREGYGYT

J gene: TRBJ2-2
CDR3 length: 11
clone size: NA
V gene: TRBV27
CDR3 protein: ASTSSVPGELF

J gene: TRBJ1-5
CDR3 length: 12
clone size: few
V gene: TRBV10-2
CDR3 protein: ASSETRENQPQH

J gene: TRBJ2-2
CDR3 length: 14
clone size: NA
V gene: TRBV7-2
CDR3 protein: ASSLDARGNTGELF